This T cell receptor beta chain was observed in a study of blood T cell repertoires in COVID-19. This clone was counted between two and nine times. CDR3 length: 12 amino acids. The ends were cut back, 7 bases at V and 1 base at J, with 7 bases in the middle. CDR1 is SNHLY and CDR2 is FYNNEI in the germline V gene. Data came from immunoSEQ multiplex PCR; TCRdb stores just in-frame clones and leaves some out. The sample lists about 68,000 clones, more than 75% seen once, with about 6.6% in the top ten. This chain connects TRBV2 to TRBJ2-5; D ambiguous. The sample was peripheral blood. This receptor was taken from a man in his forties or fifties with active COVID-19. Here the CDR3 DNA reads TGTGCCAGCATCTATTCCCAAGAGACCCAGTACTTC. Translated: CASIYSQETQYF.